The 24 T cell receptor beta chains reported below all come from one sample, sequenced in a study of blood T cell repertoires in COVID-19. Measured with immunoSEQ multiplex PCR; TCRdb has only the in-frame clones, and not every one. The table has more than 300,000 clones, 88% seen once. The specimen sequenced was peripheral blood. The origin of the receptors is a woman aged 70-85 years with COVID-19, enrolled during active disease.

The chain carries TRBV5-1 and TRBJ2-2; 13 bases map to TRBD2. This CDR3 region has 16 residues. Germline V lookup: CDR1 SGHRS, CDR2 YFSETQ. J lost 3 bases, V lost 3 bases, and 2 bases had no gene match. This CDR3 is CASSYTSGGDTGELFF. The DNA of the CDR3 is TGCGCCAGCAGCTATACTAGCGGGGGGGACACCGGGGAGCTGTTTTTT.

The chain recombines TRBV2 with TRBJ2-7, with 14 bases lining up with TRBD2. Germline V CDR1 and CDR2: SNHLY, FYNNEI. CDR3 length equals 15 residues. V trimming: 6 bases; J trimming: 3 bases; junction bases outside the gene matches: 4. CDR3 sequence (DNA): TGTGCCAGCAGCGCGGGACTAGCGGGGGACTACGAGCAGTACTTC. Translating gives CASSAGLAGDYEQYF.

The chain joins TRBV5-5 to TRBJ2-2, with D possibly TRBD1 on 5 matching bases. The CDR3 has 15 residues. The germline V gene encodes CDR1 SGHKS and CDR2 YYEKEE (reference sequence). V lost 3 bases to trimming and J lost 7 bases, with 16 bases between them. The CDR3 protein is CASSSQGGLVGELFF. As DNA, the CDR3 is TGTGCCAGCAGCTCGCAGGGTGGCCTGGTCGGGGAGCTGTTTTTT.

The V gene is TRBV24-1, the J gene TRBJ2-7; tentatively, D is TRBD1 (5 bases). Deletions cut 3 bases from V and 0 bases from J, with 11 bases between. The CDR3 consists of 15 residues. The germline V gene has CDR1 KGHDR and CDR2 SFDVKD. For the CDR3, the DNA is TGTGCCACCAGTGATGCGACAGCTAGCTCCTACGAGCAGTACTTC. It translates to CATSDATASSYEQYF.

The rearrangement joins TRBV4-1 to TRBJ1-5; D gene unclear. This CDR3 spans 13 amino acids. The V end lost 6 bases, the J end lost 9 bases, and 15 bases lay between the germline ends. CDR1 and CDR2 from the germline V gene are MGHRA and YSYEKL. CDR3 amino acids: CASSDDSRLPQHF. DNA of the CDR3: TGCGCCAGCAGTGACGATTCGAGGCTGCCCCAGCATTTT.

The chain joins TRBV2 to TRBJ2-1; D not certain. CDR1 and CDR2 (germline): SNHLY, FYNNEI. The CDR3 is made up of 12 amino acids. The V end lost 4 bases, the J end lost 9 bases, and 10 bases lay between the germline ends. The CDR3, as DNA: TGTGCCAGCAGTGTCCCCGGCGGTGAGCAGTTCTTC. Residues: CASSVPGGEQFF.

Remarks on this clone: Distinct nucleotide sequences in the sample also encode this CDR3. V gene TRBV27 combines with J gene TRBJ1-5; D is unresolved. The germline gives CDR1 MNHEY, CDR2 SMNVEV (reference sequence). The V end lost 6 bases, the J end lost 3 bases, and 9 bases lay between the germline ends. This CDR3 is built from 13 residues. The CDR3 region has the DNA TGTGCCAGCAGCCTGAGGCTCAATCAGCCCCAGCATTTT. It translates to CASSLRLNQPQHF.

In DNA form, the CDR3 reads TGTGCCAGCAGCGAGATGCCTGGGACAGGCGGTGGCTACACCTTC. Translating it yields CASSEMPGTGGGYTF. This sequence joins TRBV7-2 and TRBJ1-2, with 8 bases fitting TRBD1. This CDR3 has 15 amino acids. V lost 5 bases to trimming and J lost 7 bases; unmatched junction nucleotides: 12. Germline CDR1 is SGHTA and CDR2 is FQGNSA.

This rearrangement joins TRBV6-5 to TRBJ1-5; D may be TRBD1 (5 bases). The CDR3 covers 14 residues. The ends were cut back, 3 bases at V and 6 bases at J, with 12 bases in the middle. Germline-derived CDR1 and CDR2 are MNHEY and SVGAGI. The CDR3 is CASSYVQGAQPQHF. The CDR3 DNA reads as TGTGCCAGCAGTTATGTCCAGGGCGCTCAGCCCCAGCATTTT.

The chain couples TRBV4-1 to TRBJ2-7, with D maybe TRBD2 (5 bases). Trimming took 3 bases from V and 3 from J, leaving 6 bases between them. Germline V CDR1 and CDR2: MGHRA, YSYEKL. The CDR3 loop spans 12 amino acids. The CDR3 reads CASSHGDYEQYF. The CDR3 DNA follows: TGCGCCAGCAGCCACGGGGACTACGAGCAGTACTTC.

This clone has a handful of counts. The gene calls are TRBV7-8 and TRBJ2-5, with D possibly TRBD2 on 6 matching bases. V gave up 7 bases and J gave up 2 bases, with 14 bases separating them. CDR3 length: 14 residues. Germline loops: CDR1 SGHVS, CDR2 FQNEAQ. The CDR3 sequence: CASNRWAGQETQYF. In DNA, the CDR3 is TGTGCCAGCAATCGCTGGGCGGGACAAGAGACCCAGTACTTC.

The genes are TRBV24-1 and TRBJ2-1; TRBD2 matches at 9 bases. V dropped 9 bases and J dropped 4; count of bases not matched to a gene: 6. This CDR3 is 14 amino acids long. Germline V gives CDR1 KGHDR, CDR2 SFDVKD. Written as DNA, the CDR3 is TGTGCCACCTCGGGACTAGCAGATTACAATGAGCAGTTCTTC. It encodes CATSGLADYNEQFF.

J is TRBJ1-1 and V is TRBV27; the D gene is possibly TRBD1 (5 bases). The V end lost 2 bases, the J end lost 5 bases, and 12 bases lay between the germline ends. Germline V gene sequence: CDR1 MNHEY, CDR2 SMNVEV (reference sequence). CDR3 length: 14 amino acids. This CDR3 reads CASSLRGLWTEAFF. CDR3 sequence (DNA): TGTGCCAGCAGTTTAAGGGGTTTGTGGACTGAAGCTTTCTTT.

The V call is TRBV27, the J call TRBJ1-1; D remains ambiguous. Trimming cost V 7 bases and J 4 bases, with 10 bases left between them. Germline V gene sequence: CDR1 MNHEY, CDR2 SMNVEV (reference sequence). The CDR3 spans 12 residues. CDR3 in DNA: TGTGCCAGCAAACAACGGGGCACTGAAGCTTTCTTT. Protein: CASKQRGTEAFF.

This chain joins TRBV27 and TRBJ2-1; 8 bases match TRBD1. In germline, CDR1 is MNHEY, CDR2 SMNVEV (reference sequence). Trimming took 3 bases from V and 5 from J; bases not matched to a gene: 3. The CDR3 runs to 14 residues. For the CDR3, the DNA is TGTGCCAGCAGTTTGAACAGGGGGAACAATGAGCAGTTCTTC. This encodes CASSLNRGNNEQFF.

The rearrangement links TRBV6-2 or TRBV6-3 to TRBJ2-1; 15 nucleotides align to TRBD2. V shed 4 bases, J shed 4 bases, and the junction held 8 bases outside the gene matches. The CDR3 is made up of 18 amino acids. Germline CDR1 reads MNHEY; CDR2 reads SVGEGT. In nucleotides, the CDR3 is TGTGCCAGCAGTTTCGGACTAGCGGGGGGGCTGTGGTACAATGAGCAGTTCTTC. It translates to CASSFGLAGGLWYNEQFF.

To note about this clone: Other DNA sequences in this specimen translate into the identical CDR3. The chain combines TRBV9 with TRBJ2-5, with 12 nucleotides matching TRBD2. V was clipped by 4 bases and J by 4 bases; unmatched bases: 5. Germline V gene data show CDR1 as SGDLS and CDR2 as YYNGEE. This CDR3 is built from 15 residues. The CDR3 here is CASSPSGGARETQYF. The CDR3 DNA is TGTGCCAGCAGCCCTAGCGGGGGGGCAAGAGAGACCCAGTACTTC. Using reference TRBV9 and TRBJ2-5 for the parts outside the CDR3, the full variable domain is DSGVTQTPKHLITATGQRVTLRCSPRSGDLSVYWYQQSLDQGLQFLIQYYNGEERAKGNILERFSAQQFPDLHSELNLSSLELGDSALYFCASSPSGGARETQYFGPGTRLLVL.

The chain couples TRBV5-1 to TRBJ2-2, with 8 bases matching TRBD1. Germline loops: CDR1 SGHRS, CDR2 YFSETQ. The CDR3 covers 15 residues. The ends lost 5 bases at V and 1 base at J; junction bases unmatched: 4. The CDR3 DNA is TGCGCCAGCAGAACCGGGACAGGGAACACCGGGGAGCTGTTTTTT. Amino acid sequence: CASRTGTGNTGELFF.

This chain connects TRBV27 to TRBJ2-2; no clear D. Trimming took off 3 bases at V and 7 bases at J, with 12 bases between the two ends. The CDR3 contains 14 residues. Germline loops: CDR1 MNHEY, CDR2 SMNVEV (reference sequence). The chain's CDR3 is CASSFRWRGGELFF. In DNA form, the CDR3 reads TGTGCCAGCAGTTTTCGGTGGCGAGGCGGGGAGCTGTTTTTT.

V gene TRBV5-4 combines with J gene TRBJ1-1, with TRBD1 identical over 7 bases. The CDR3 length is 15 residues. V lost 4 bases, J lost 1 base, and 7 bases stayed unmatched. The germline CDR1 and CDR2 sequences are SGHNT and YYREEE (reference sequence). The CDR3 region has the DNA TGTGCCAGCAGCGCCGGGACAGTGAAGAACACTGAAGCTTTCTTT. It specifies CASSAGTVKNTEAFF.

V and J are TRBV7-9 and TRBJ1-5; perhaps TRBD1 as D (5 bases). Looked up from germline, CDR1 is SEHNR and CDR2 is FQNEAQ (reference sequence). The CDR3 length is 15 residues. The V end lost 5 bases, the J end lost 4 bases, and 15 bases lay between the germline ends. CDR3 nucleotides: TGTGCCAGCAGCCCAACCGGGGGAATGAATCAGCCCCAGCATTTT. Residues: CASSPTGGMNQPQHF.

This sequence joins TRBV4-1 and TRBJ1-5; a possible D gene is TRBD1 (6 bases). V was trimmed by 4 bases and J by 5 bases, leaving 21 bases between them. CDR1 and CDR2 from the germline V gene are MGHRA and YSYEKL. The CDR3 contains 17 residues. This CDR3 is CASSPQKGQLSDQPQHF. The DNA for the CDR3 is TGCGCCAGCAGCCCTCAGAAAGGACAGTTAAGCGATCAGCCCCAGCATTTT.

The J gene is TRBJ2-7, the V gene TRBV5-5; TRBD1 might be the D (5 bases). The germline V and J ends were trimmed by 0 bases and 6 bases, with 13 bases remaining between them. CDR1 is SGHKS, CDR2 YYEKEE, per germline (reference sequence). The CDR3 contains 14 residues. The CDR3 nucleotides read TGTGCCAGCAGCTTGGGAGACAGCCCCCTCGAGCAGTACTTC. This gives the protein CASSLGDSPLEQYF.

This clone was found once. The chain recombines TRBV7-9 with TRBJ2-2, with D possibly matching TRBD1 (5 bases). CDR1 SEHNR and CDR2 FQNEAQ come from the germline V gene (reference sequence). V was pared by 5 bases and J by 4 bases, with 8 bases between. CDR3 length: 13 amino acids. The CDR3 DNA sequence: TGTGCCAGCAGCCTCAGGGTCACCGGGGAGCTGTTTTTT. The encoded protein is CASSLRVTGELFF.